What follows describes a single TCR beta chain. What it binds is unknown. For the second PCR, which ran for about 6 to 11 cycles, a sample-barcoded 5' primer and a J-beta primer mix were used. TCRdb redid the calling of the 5' RACE reads with MiXCR, one entry per CDR3 protein. The sample includes just under 550,000 distinct CDR3 sequences, around 24% of them seen just once. These data originate in a study of blood T cells in healthy people across ages. Findings and caveats of the study: Significant beta diversity loss was already apparent by age approximately 38, declining roughly linearly.

This CDR3 region has 16 residues. From germline, CDR1 is LNHNV and CDR2 YYDKDF (reference sequence). This sample was also put to use in a study of T cells of mothers and their children.

Sequenced sample: blood. The chain links TRBV15 to TRBJ2-5; unclear D gene. The assigned J gene may be wrong: the sequence end matches TRBJ2-7 better. The clonotype was recovered from a boy under 18 in good health. The CDR3 reads CATSRDLATSSYEQYF. The CDR3, as DNA: TGTGCCACCAGCAGAGATTTGGCAACCTCCTCCTACGAGCAGTACTTC.